A single sample is the source of the 7 T cell receptor beta chains below, sequenced in a study of blood T cell repertoires in COVID-19. Some clones are missing from TCRdb's copy, which holds only in-frame ones; the method was immunoSEQ multiplex PCR. The sample holds tens of thousands of clones, about 73% seen once. The specimen sequenced was peripheral blood. The receptor source for this set is an elderly woman with acute or convalescent COVID-19.

This sequence joins TRBV3-1 (or the pseudogene TRBV3-2) and TRBJ2-2, with 7 bases identical to TRBD1. Germline lookup yields CDR1 LGHDT and CDR2 YNNKEL (reference sequence). The CDR3 spans 14 residues. Trimming took 7 bases from V and 4 from J; bases not matched to a gene: 6. The CDR3 loop is CASTTGAATGELFF. CDR3 sequence (DNA): TGTGCCAGCACCACAGGGGCGGCCACCGGGGAGCTGTTTTTT.

There are a few counts of this clone. V and J are TRBV7-2 and TRBJ2-7, with 7 bases that match TRBD2. The CDR3 consists of 14 residues. The V gene end was trimmed by 5 bases and the J gene end by 4 bases; junction bases not matched to a gene: 8. Per the germline V gene, CDR1 is SGHTA and CDR2 is FQGNSA. CDR3 nucleotide sequence: TGTGCCAGCAGCCTAAACGCGGGAGCTTACGAGCAGTACTTC. Translation: CASSLNAGAYEQYF.

The rearrangement links TRBV6-2 or TRBV6-3 to TRBJ2-3, with D possibly being TRBD2 (6 bases). There are 16 residues in the CDR3. CDR1 is MNHEY and CDR2 is SVGEGT in the germline V gene. Trimming took 4 bases from V and 0 from J, leaving 14 bases between them. CDR3: CASSSTSLSSTDTQYF. The CDR3, as DNA: TGTGCCAGCAGTTCTACTAGCTTATCTAGCACAGATACGCAGTATTTT.

The J gene is TRBJ2-3, the V gene TRBV19, with D possibly matching TRBD2 (6 bases). The CDR3 is made up of 17 amino acids. The V gene's germline CDR1 is LNHDA and CDR2 SQIVND (reference sequence). V lost 4 bases to trimming and J lost 7 bases, with 24 bases between them. This CDR3 reads CASSTSFVSGEMNTQYF. CDR3 coding DNA: TGTGCCAGTAGTACCAGTTTCGTATCGGGAGAAATGAATACGCAGTATTTT.

The gene calls are TRBV10-2 and TRBJ2-4, with a possible D match to TRBD2 (6 bases). The CDR3 sequence is 14 residues long. Germline CDR1 is WSHSY and CDR2 is SAAADI. V was cut by 8 bases and J by 9 bases, with 20 bases left in between. The CDR3 sequence is CASGPGTGESIQYF. The CDR3 DNA reads TGCGCCAGCGGCCCAGGGACGGGGGAAAGCATTCAGTACTTC.

The chain couples TRBV6-2 or TRBV6-3 to TRBJ2-5; 8 nucleotides match TRBD2. The trim removed 4 bases at V and 4 bases at J, leaving 8 bases unmatched. Germline V gene data show CDR1 as MNHEY and CDR2 as SVGEGT. The CDR3 is 15 residues long. CDR3 amino acids: CASSSGLGGRETQYF. Written as DNA, the CDR3 is TGTGCCAGCAGTTCGGGACTAGGAGGGAGAGAGACCCAGTACTTC.

J is TRBJ2-1 and V is TRBV5-1, with TRBD2 matching over 7 bases. J lost 5 bases, V lost 0 bases, and 2 bases had no gene match. The V gene's germline CDR1 is SGHRS and CDR2 YFSETQ. The CDR3 sequence is 14 residues long. The CDR3 nucleotides are TGCGCCAGCAGCTTGGGCCTAGCGGACAATGAGCAGTTCTTC. It translates to CASSLGLADNEQFF. Supplemented by reference TRBV5-1 and TRBJ2-1, the full variable domain reads KAGVTQTPRYLIKTRGQQVTLSCSPISGHRSVSWYQQTPGQGLQFLFEYFSETQRNKGNFPGRFSGRQFSNSRSEMNVSTLELGDSALYLCASSLGLADNEQFFGPGTRLTVL.